The sequence of this T cell receptor (beta chain) was determined in a study of T-cell memory formation after mild COVID-19. From 5'RACE with constant-segment primers came TCR alpha and TCR beta cDNA libraries that carried sample barcodes and UMIs. Each CDR3 protein is one row after TCRdb ran MiXCR on the 5' RACE reads. The table has 350,000 to 550,000 distinct CDR3 sequences, roughly 18% seen once. Input material: PBMCs or a T cell subset sorted from them (not recorded which). This clonotype was obtained from a man between 18 and 29 years old who had mild COVID-19 (a few samples of this study predate the infection). Cell type and time point are not known.

CDR3 bases: TGTGCCAGCACTACAAGGACAGGGGAGAATCAGCCCCAGCATTTT. Its protein is CASTTRTGENQPQHF. This chain connects TRBV2 to TRBJ1-5; 9 positions agree with TRBD1. The V segment lost 7 bases and the J segment 4 bases; nucleotides outside the gene matches: 8. Germline lookup yields CDR1 SNHLY and CDR2 FYNNEI. The CDR3 consists of 15 residues.